This T cell receptor beta chain was obtained from a study of T cell responses to AZD1222 COVID-19 vaccine. The study's findings and limits: Dominant CD4 TCR responses targeted spike regions 160-218 and 743-854. The donors showed a predominance of white British ancestry and of females, with possible underestimation of clonal diversity. After two AZD1222 doses, spike-specific TCR breadth and depth rose versus day 0. Baseline seropositivity occurred in only six AZD1222 recipients.

Turning to this clone: Its antigen is still unknown.

Here immunoSEQ multiplex PCR was the method, and the copy in TCRdb shows in-frame clones only, minus some. Of roughly 70,000 clones listed, around 90% are singletons. The V gene's germline CDR1 is KGHSH and CDR2 LQKENI. The CDR3 contains 20 residues. The V end lost 5 bases, the J end lost 0 bases, and 29 bases lay between the germline ends. Sequenced here: peripheral blood, sampled 28 days after the second dose of the MenACWY control vaccine. The clonotype comes from an adult who received the MenACWY meningococcal vaccine as a control. The chain employs TRBV18 and TRBJ2-7; tentative D call: TRBD1 (6 bases). This CDR3 reads CASSSSRGFVEQPGSYEQYF. The CDR3 coding sequence is TGTGCCAGCTCATCTTCGAGGGGGTTTGTGGAACAGCCAGGCTCCTACGAGCAGTACTTC.